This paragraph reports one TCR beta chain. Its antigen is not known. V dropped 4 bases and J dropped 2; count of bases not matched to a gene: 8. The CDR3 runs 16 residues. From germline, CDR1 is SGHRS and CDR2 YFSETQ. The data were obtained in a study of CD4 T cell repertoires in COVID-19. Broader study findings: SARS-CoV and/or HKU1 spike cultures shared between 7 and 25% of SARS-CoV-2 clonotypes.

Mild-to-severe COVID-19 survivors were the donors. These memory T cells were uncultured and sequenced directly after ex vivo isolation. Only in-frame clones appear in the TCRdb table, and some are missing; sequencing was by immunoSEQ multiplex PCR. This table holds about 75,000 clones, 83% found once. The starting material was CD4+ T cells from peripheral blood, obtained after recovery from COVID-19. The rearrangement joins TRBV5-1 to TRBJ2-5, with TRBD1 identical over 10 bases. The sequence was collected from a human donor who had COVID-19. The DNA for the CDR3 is TGCGCCAGCAGCCTACAGGGACAGGGGTCACAAGAGACCCAGTACTTC. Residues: CASSLQGQGSQETQYF.